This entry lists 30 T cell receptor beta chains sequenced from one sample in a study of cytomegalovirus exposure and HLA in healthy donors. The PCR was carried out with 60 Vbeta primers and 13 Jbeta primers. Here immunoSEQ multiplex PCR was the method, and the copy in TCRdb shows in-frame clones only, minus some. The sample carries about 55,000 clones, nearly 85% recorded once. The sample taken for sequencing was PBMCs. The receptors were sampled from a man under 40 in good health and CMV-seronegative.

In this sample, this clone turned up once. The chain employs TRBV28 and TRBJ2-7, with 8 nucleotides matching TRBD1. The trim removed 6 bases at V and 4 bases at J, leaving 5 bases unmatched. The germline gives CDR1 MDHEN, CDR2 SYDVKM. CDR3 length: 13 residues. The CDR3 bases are TGTGCCAGCAGCAAAGGACAGGGTTACGAGCAGTACTTC. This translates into CASSKGQGYEQYF.

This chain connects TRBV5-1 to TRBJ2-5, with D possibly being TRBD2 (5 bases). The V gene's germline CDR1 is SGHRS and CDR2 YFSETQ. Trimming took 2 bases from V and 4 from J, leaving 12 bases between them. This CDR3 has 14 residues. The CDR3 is CASSFAGLGETQYF. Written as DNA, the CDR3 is TGCGCCAGCAGCTTCGCGGGTTTGGGAGAGACCCAGTACTTC.

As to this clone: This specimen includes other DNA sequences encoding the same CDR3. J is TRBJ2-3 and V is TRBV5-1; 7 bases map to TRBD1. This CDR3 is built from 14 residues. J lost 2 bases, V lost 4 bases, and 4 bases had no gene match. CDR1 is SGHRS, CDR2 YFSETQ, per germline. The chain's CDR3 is CASSLQGSTDTQYF. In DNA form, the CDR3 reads TGCGCCAGCAGCCTACAGGGGTCCACAGATACGCAGTATTTT.

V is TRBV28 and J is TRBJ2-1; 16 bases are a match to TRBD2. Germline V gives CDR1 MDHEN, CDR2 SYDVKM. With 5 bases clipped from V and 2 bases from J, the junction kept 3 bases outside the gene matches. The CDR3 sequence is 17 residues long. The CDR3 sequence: CASSTGTSGRAYNEQFF. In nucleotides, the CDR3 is TGTGCCAGCAGTACAGGGACTAGCGGGAGGGCCTACAATGAGCAGTTCTTC.

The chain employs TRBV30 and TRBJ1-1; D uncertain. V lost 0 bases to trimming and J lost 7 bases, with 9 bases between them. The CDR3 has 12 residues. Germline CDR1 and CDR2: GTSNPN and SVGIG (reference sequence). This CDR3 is CAWSVHGDEAFF. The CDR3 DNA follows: TGTGCCTGGAGTGTACACGGGGATGAAGCTTTCTTT.

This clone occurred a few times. CDR3 sequence (DNA): TGTGCCAGCAGTGAGTTGGGACTAGCGGTACCGGCGGAGCAGTTCTTC. It specifies CASSELGLAVPAEQFF. This rearrangement joins TRBV6-1 to TRBJ2-1, with 11 positions matching TRBD2. With 3 bases clipped from V and 10 bases from J, the junction kept 11 bases outside the gene matches. CDR1 is MNHNS, CDR2 SASEGT, per germline. This CDR3 contains 16 residues.

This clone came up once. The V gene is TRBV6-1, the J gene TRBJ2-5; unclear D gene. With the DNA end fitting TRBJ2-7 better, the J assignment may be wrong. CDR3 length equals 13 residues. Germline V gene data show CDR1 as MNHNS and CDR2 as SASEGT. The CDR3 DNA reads TGTGCCAGCAGCTTCCCGGAGAACTACGAGCAGTACTTC. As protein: CASSFPENYEQYF.

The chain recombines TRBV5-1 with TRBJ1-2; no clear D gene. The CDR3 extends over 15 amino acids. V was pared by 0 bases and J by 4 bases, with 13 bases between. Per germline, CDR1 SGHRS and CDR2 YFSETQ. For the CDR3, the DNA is TGCGCCAGCAGCTTGGATTACAGTATGGGCTATGGCTACACCTTC. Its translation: CASSLDYSMGYGYTF. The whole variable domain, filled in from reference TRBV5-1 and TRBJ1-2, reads KAGVTQTPRYLIKTRGQQVTLSCSPISGHRSVSWYQQTPGQGLQFLFEYFSETQRNKGNFPGRFSGRQFSNSRSEMNVSTLELGDSALYLCASSLDYSMGYGYTFGSGTRLTVV.

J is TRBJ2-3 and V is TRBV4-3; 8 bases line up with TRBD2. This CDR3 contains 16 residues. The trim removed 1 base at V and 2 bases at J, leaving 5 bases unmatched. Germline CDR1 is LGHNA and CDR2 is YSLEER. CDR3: CASSQALAGYTDTQYF. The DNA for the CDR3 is TGCGCCAGCAGCCAAGCGCTAGCGGGTTACACAGATACGCAGTATTTT.

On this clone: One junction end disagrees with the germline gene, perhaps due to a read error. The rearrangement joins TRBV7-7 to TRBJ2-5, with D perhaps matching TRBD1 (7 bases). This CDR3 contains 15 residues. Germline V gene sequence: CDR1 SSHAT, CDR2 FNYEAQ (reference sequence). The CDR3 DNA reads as TGTGCTAGCAGCCTCGGAGGGGGCGGACAAGAGACCCAGTACTTC. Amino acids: CASSLGGGGQETQYF.

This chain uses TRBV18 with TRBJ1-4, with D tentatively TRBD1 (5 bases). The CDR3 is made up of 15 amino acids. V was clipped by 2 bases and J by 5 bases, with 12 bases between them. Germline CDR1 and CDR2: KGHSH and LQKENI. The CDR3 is CASSPGRVDNEKLFF. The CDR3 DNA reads TGTGCCAGCTCACCAGGCAGGGTTGACAATGAAAAACTGTTTTTT.

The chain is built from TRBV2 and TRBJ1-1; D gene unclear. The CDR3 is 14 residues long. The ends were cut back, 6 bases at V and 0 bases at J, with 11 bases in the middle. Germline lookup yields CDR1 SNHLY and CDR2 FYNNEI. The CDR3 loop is CASSPTLMNTEAFF. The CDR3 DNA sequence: TGTGCCAGCAGCCCGACACTCATGAACACTGAAGCTTTCTTT.

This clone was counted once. CDR3 nucleotide sequence: TGTGCCAGCAGCTTTAAGCGGGAGGGCTGGGATGAGCAGTTCTTC. Protein product: CASSFKREGWDEQFF. The gene calls are TRBV7-9 and TRBJ2-1; 10 bases align to TRBD2. This CDR3 contains 15 residues. Germline trimming cut 3 bases from V and 8 bases from J; bases unmatched to any gene: 7. CDR1 and CDR2 (germline): SEHNR, FQNEAQ (reference sequence).

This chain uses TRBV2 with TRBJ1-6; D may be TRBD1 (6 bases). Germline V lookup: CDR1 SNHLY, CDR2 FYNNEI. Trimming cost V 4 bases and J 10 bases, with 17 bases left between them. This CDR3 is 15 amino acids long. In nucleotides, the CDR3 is TGTGCCAGCAGTGCCAGGGAAGGGGGTAGGTCACCCCTCCACTTT. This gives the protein CASSAREGGRSPLHF.

CDR3 protein: CASSTGQAQKTHF. The DNA for the CDR3 is TGTGCCAGCAGTACGGGACAGGCCCAAAAAACACACTTT. The V and J genes are TRBV2 and TRBJ1-6, with 8 nucleotides matching TRBD1. Germline V gives CDR1 SNHLY, CDR2 FYNNEI. This CDR3 has 13 amino acids. V lost 5 bases and J lost 19; bases outside the gene matches: 13.

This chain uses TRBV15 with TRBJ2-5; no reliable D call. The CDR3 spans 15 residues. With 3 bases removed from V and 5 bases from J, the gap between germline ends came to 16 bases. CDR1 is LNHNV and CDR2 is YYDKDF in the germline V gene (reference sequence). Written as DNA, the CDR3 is TGTGCCACCAGCAGCACCTATATCCAGGTCGAGACCCAGTACTTC. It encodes CATSSTYIQVETQYF.

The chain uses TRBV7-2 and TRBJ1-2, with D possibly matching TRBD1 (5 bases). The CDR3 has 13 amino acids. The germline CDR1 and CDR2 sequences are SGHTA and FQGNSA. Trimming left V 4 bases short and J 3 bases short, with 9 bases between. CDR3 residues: CASSSGMDYGYTF. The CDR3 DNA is TGTGCCAGCAGCTCAGGGATGGACTATGGCTACACCTTC.

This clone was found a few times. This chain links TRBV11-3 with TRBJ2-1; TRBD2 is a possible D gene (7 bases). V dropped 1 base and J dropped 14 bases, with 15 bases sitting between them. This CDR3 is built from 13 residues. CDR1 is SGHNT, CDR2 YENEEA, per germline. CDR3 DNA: TGTGCCAGCAGCTTAGGCGGTGGGGGGGCGAAGTTCTTC. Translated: CASSLGGGGAKFF. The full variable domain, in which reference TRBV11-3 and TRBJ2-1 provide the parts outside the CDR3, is EAGVVQSPRYKIIEKKQPVAFWCNPISGHNTLYWYLQNLGQGPELLIRYENEEAVDDSQLPKDRFSAERLKGVDSTLKIQPAELGDSAVYLCASSLGGGGAKFFGPGTRLTVL.

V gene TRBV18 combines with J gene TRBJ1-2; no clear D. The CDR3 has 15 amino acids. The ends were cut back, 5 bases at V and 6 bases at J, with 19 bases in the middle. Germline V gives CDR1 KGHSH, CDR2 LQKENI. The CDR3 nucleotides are TGTGCCAGCTCATCCTCTCGGTGGACTAGGGATGGCTACACCTTC. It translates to CASSSSRWTRDGYTF.

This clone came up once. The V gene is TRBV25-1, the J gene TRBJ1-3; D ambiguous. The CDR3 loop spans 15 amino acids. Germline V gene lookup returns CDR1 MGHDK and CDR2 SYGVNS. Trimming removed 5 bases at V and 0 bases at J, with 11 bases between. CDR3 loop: CASSPPGYSGNTIYF. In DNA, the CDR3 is TGTGCCAGCAGTCCTCCGGGGTACTCTGGAAACACCATATATTTT.

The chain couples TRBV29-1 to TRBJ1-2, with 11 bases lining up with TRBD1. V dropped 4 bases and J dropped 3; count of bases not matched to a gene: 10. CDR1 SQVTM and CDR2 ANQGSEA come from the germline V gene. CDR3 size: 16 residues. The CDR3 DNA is TGCAGCGTTGCCTCGACGGACAGGGGGCATGACTATGGCTACACCTTC. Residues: CSVASTDRGHDYGYTF.

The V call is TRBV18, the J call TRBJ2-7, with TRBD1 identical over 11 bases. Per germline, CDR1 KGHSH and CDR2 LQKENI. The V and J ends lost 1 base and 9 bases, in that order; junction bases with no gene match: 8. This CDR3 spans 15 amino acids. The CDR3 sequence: CASSPQGQGAPLQYF. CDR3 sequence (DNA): TGTGCCAGCTCACCACAAGGACAGGGGGCGCCGCTGCAGTACTTC. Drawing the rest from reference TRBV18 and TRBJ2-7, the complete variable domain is NAGVMQNPRHLVRRRGQEARLRCSPMKGHSHVYWYRQLPEEGLKFMVYLQKENIIDESGMPKERFSAEFPKEGPSILRIQQVVRGDSAAYFCASSPQGQGAPLQYFGPGTRLTVT.

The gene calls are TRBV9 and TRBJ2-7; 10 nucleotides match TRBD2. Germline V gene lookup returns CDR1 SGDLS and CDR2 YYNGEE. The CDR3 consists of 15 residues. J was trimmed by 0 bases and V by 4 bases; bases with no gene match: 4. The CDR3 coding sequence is TGTGCCAGCAGCTACGGACTAGCGGCCTCCTACGAGCAGTACTTC. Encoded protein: CASSYGLAASYEQYF.

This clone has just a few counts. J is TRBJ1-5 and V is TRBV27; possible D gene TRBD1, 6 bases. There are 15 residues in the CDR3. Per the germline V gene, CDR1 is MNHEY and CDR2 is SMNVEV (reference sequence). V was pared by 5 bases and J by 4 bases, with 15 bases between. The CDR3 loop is CASSAQQRGNQPQHF. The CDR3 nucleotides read TGTGCCAGCAGTGCACAACAGAGGGGGAATCAGCCCCAGCATTTT.

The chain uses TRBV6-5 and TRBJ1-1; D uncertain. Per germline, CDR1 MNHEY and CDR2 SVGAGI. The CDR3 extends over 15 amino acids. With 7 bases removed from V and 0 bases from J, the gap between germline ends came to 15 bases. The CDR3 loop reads CASKTPAGMNTEAFF. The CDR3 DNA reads TGTGCCAGCAAGACGCCGGCGGGAATGAACACTGAAGCTTTCTTT.

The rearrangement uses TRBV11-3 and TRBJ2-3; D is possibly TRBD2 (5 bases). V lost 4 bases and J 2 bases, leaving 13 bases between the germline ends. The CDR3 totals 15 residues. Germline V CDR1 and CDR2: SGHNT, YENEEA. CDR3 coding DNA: TGTGCCAGCAGCTCGAATGGACTGCTCACAGATACGCAGTATTTT. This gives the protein CASSSNGLLTDTQYF.

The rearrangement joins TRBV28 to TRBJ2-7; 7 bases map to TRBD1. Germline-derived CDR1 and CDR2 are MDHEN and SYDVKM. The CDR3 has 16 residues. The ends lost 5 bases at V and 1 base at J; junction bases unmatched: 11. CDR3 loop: CASSLYGQARSYEQYF. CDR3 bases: TGTGCCAGCAGTCTTTACGGACAGGCCCGATCCTACGAGCAGTACTTC.

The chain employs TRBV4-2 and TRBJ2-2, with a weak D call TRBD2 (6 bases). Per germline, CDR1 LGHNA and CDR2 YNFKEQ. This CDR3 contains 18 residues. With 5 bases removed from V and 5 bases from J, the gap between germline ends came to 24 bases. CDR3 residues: CASSAQVATAGPTGELFF. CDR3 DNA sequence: TGTGCCAGCAGCGCGCAAGTCGCGACAGCGGGTCCAACCGGGGAGCTGTTTTTT.

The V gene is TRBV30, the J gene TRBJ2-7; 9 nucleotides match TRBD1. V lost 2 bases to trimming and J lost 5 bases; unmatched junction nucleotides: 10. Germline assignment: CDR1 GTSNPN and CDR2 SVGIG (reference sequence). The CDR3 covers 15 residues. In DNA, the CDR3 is TGTGCCTGGAGTACATCCGGGACAGGGAAGAACGAGCAGTACTTC. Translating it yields CAWSTSGTGKNEQYF.

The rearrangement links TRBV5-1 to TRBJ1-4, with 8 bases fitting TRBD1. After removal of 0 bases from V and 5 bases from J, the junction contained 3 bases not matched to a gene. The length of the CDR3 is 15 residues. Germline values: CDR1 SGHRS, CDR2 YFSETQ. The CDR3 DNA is TGCGCCAGCAGCTTGGGGGACAGGTTAAATGAAAAACTGTTTTTT. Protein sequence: CASSLGDRLNEKLFF.